This record concerns one TCR beta chain sequence. Only CD45RO-negative cells positively selected for CCR7 counted as naive CD8 cells, so terminally differentiated effector memory CD45RA+ cells were excluded. J lost 4 bases, V lost 3 bases, and 5 bases had no gene match. Looked up from germline, CDR1 is MNHNS and CDR2 is SASEGT. This CDR3 region has 15 residues. Measured with immunoSEQ multiplex PCR; TCRdb has only the in-frame clones, and not every one. The table has 760,000 or so clones, 90% to 98% seen once. The data stem from a study of shared clonotypes between healthy human individuals. The genes are TRBV6-1 and TRBJ2-7, with TRBD2 matching 11 bases. The sequenced material came from naive CD8+ T cells sorted from blood. The origin of this receptor is a man aged 25 to 40 in good health. The CDR3 region is CASSEGGTSGYEQYF. As DNA, the CDR3 is TGTGCCAGCAGTGAGGGAGGGACTAGCGGTTACGAGCAGTACTTC.